Below are 6 T cell receptor beta chains sequenced from a single sample in a study of blood T cell repertoires in COVID-19. The repertoire was sequenced with immunoSEQ multiplex PCR; TCRdb's copy has only in-frame clones and lacks some. In the table there are some 80,000 clones, around 86% of which are singletons. Material for sequencing was peripheral blood. The source of these receptors is a human donor in a cohort sampled during active COVID-19.

The chain uses TRBV7-9 and TRBJ2-7; the D gene is possibly TRBD2 (6 bases). CDR3 length equals 12 residues. Germline values: CDR1 SEHNR, CDR2 FQNEAQ (reference sequence). V was trimmed by 6 bases and J by 3 bases, leaving 9 bases between them. The CDR3 coding sequence is TGTGCCAGCAGTACGGGACTCTACGAGCAGTACTTC. Translated: CASSTGLYEQYF.

The chain uses TRBV7-9 and TRBJ1-3, with D possibly being TRBD1 (5 bases). Looked up from germline, CDR1 is SEHNR and CDR2 is FQNEAQ (reference sequence). This CDR3 is built from 16 residues. V was cut by 5 bases and J by 0 bases, with 14 bases left in between. The CDR3 protein is CASSRMTESSGNTIYF. DNA for the CDR3: TGTGCCAGCAGCCGTATGACAGAGAGCTCTGGAAACACCATATATTTT.

The rearrangement uses TRBV24-1 and TRBJ2-1, with 12 bases fitting TRBD2. Per germline, CDR1 KGHDR and CDR2 SFDVKD. The CDR3 is made up of 15 amino acids. The V gene end was trimmed by 4 bases and the J gene end by 7 bases; junction bases not matched to a gene: 4. The CDR3 sequence is CATSDPSGGENEQFF. The CDR3 region has the DNA TGTGCCACCAGTGACCCTAGCGGGGGGGAAAATGAGCAGTTCTTC.

This clone appeared a few times. CDR3 protein: CASSRALGTDYGYTF. Here the CDR3 DNA reads TGTGCCAGCAGTCGGGCCCTCGGGACAGACTATGGCTACACCTTC. The chain has TRBV27 and TRBJ1-2; 7 nucleotides line up with TRBD1. Germline V gene data show CDR1 as MNHEY and CDR2 as SMNVEV (reference sequence). The CDR3 spans 15 residues. V shed 5 bases, J shed 3 bases, and the junction held 9 bases outside the gene matches.

The chain is built from TRBV3-1 (or the pseudogene TRBV3-2) and TRBJ1-6; D remains ambiguous. Trimming left V 1 base short and J 6 bases short, with 10 bases between. This CDR3 has 15 amino acids. Germline CDR1 is LGHDT and CDR2 is YNNKEL (reference sequence). The CDR3 nucleotides are TGTGCCAGCAGCCAAGGGAGGGTATCTAATTCACCCCTCCACTTT. The encoded protein is CASSQGRVSNSPLHF.

The chain has TRBV19 and TRBJ2-5; tentatively, D is TRBD1 (5 bases). The CDR3 is made up of 13 amino acids. The V gene lost 3 bases and the J gene lost 3 bases, with 8 bases spanning the gap. In germline, CDR1 is LNHDA, CDR2 SQIVND (reference sequence). The CDR3 bases are TGTGCCAGTAGTATCGCAGGGAAAGAGACCCAGTACTTC. Its translation is CASSIAGKETQYF.